The clone carrying this TCR beta chain showed up just a few times. Its antigen is still unknown. The same CDR3 also results from other DNA sequences found in this sample. Method: immunoSEQ multiplex PCR; TCRdb's copy keeps in-frame clones and lacks some. The top ten hold about 3.5% of the sample, which has about 350,000 clones, about 85% seen once. The data originate from a study of Ad26.COV2.S vaccination and SARS-CoV-2 variants. Study results and limitations: Analyses that measured TCR breadth and depth may have underestimated total T cell responses.

Trimming stripped 0 bases from V and 0 bases from J, with 7 bases between. The CDR3 spans 15 residues. Germline CDR1 SGHRS, CDR2 YFSETQ. Treatment reported: roughly 19 received Ad26.COV2.S at low or high dose, single or two shots; roughly five received placebo; per-sample allocation not given. The investigators took samples on day 63 after the first vaccine or placebo injection. A Boston donor was an adult aged 18-55 years. The chain joins TRBV5-1 to TRBJ1-5; D not resolved. This specimen was peripheral blood, taken in a trial of Ad26.COV2.S vaccine versus placebo. This receptor was taken from a person aged 18-60 years who received the Ad26.COV2.S COVID-19 vaccine or a placebo. The CDR3 DNA reads TGCGCCAGCAGCTTGGAAGGTGATAGCAATCAGCCCCAGCATTTT. Protein sequence: CASSLEGDSNQPQHF.